This T cell receptor (beta chain) was obtained from a study of shared clonotypes between healthy human individuals. Assay: immunoSEQ multiplex PCR; the TCRdb copy retains only in-frame clones and omits some. The data show 400,000 or so clones, 90% to 97% seen once. The CDR3 length is 13 residues. V lost 4 bases, J lost 5 bases, and 12 bases lay in between. Germline lookup yields CDR1 SGHKS and CDR2 YYEKEE (reference sequence). The sample was memory CD8+ T cells sorted from blood. Subset reported: CD45RO+ cells pooled with CCR7-negative TemRA cells. This TCR came from a man younger than 45 in good health. The V and J genes are TRBV5-5 and TRBJ1-2; weak D call: TRBD1 (6 bases). CDR3 DNA sequence: TGTGCCAGCAGCCTTTCAGGGGTATATGGCTACACCTTC. This encodes CASSLSGVYGYTF.